The 18 T cell receptor beta chains reported below all come from one sample, sequenced in a study of blood T cells in healthy people across ages. Primed by a sample-barcoded 5' primer and a J-beta primer mix, a second PCR proceeded for about 7 to 11 cycles. TCRdb ran MiXCR on the 5' RACE reads and lists one entry per CDR3 protein. There are 1.4 million to 1.5 million distinct CDR3 sequences in the sample; approximately 38% occur only once, and 6.5% to 10% lies in the top ten. The sequencing sample was made of blood. The receptor source for this set is a young woman in good health.

The chain carries TRBV3-1 and TRBJ2-7; D is possibly TRBD2 (7 bases). The CDR3 loop spans 14 amino acids. V shed 1 base and J shed 5 bases, with 12 bases lying between them. Germline-derived CDR1 and CDR2 are LGHDT and YNNKEL (reference sequence). The CDR3, as DNA: TGTGCCAGCAGCCAAGCGGGGGGACACGACGAGCAGTACTTC. Its protein is CASSQAGGHDEQYF.

As to this clonotype: The junction departs from the called germline gene at one end, perhaps through a read error. The chain carries TRBV2 and TRBJ2-7; tentatively, D is TRBD1 (6 bases). The closer fit of TRBJ2-5 to the DNA end suggests the J call may be wrong. This CDR3 is built from 14 residues. Germline CDR1 is SNHLY and CDR2 is FYNNEI. CDR3 sequence (DNA): TGTGCCAGCAGTCGGGGACAAAACCAAGGGACCCAGTACTTC. Translation: CASSRGQNQGTQYF.

The V gene is TRBV11-2, the J gene TRBJ2-1, with D tentatively TRBD1 (5 bases). V lost 2 bases and J 2 bases, leaving 16 bases between the germline ends. Per the germline V gene, CDR1 is SGHAT and CDR2 is FQNNGV. The CDR3 totals 17 residues. The CDR3 DNA follows: TGTGCCAGCAGCTTAACACAACAGGTCTGGACCTACAATGAGCAGTTCTTC. Encoded protein: CASSLTQQVWTYNEQFF.

The V and J genes are TRBV20-1 and TRBJ2-3; 7 bases match TRBD1. V lost 4 bases, J lost 2 bases, and 12 bases stayed unmatched. The CDR3 is made up of 16 amino acids. Germline-derived CDR1 and CDR2 are DFQATT and SNEGSKA (reference sequence). The CDR3 DNA is TGCAGTGCTACACCAAGGGACAGACATTACACAGATACGCAGTATTTT. Protein sequence: CSATPRDRHYTDTQYF.

The CDR3 bases are TGTGCCAGCAGTCCTCACACCGGGGAGCTGTTTTTT. Translation: CASSPHTGELFF. V gene TRBV27 combines with J gene TRBJ2-2, with D hard to call. This CDR3 is 12 amino acids long. Germline V lookup: CDR1 MNHEY, CDR2 SMNVEV (reference sequence). V was pared by 5 bases and J by 3 bases, with 4 bases between.

The rearrangement joins TRBV28 to TRBJ2-7; D perhaps matches TRBD1 (5 bases). The CDR3 is made up of 14 amino acids. Trimming pared 7 bases from V and 4 bases from J, leaving 17 bases between. CDR1 and CDR2 from the germline V gene are MDHEN and SYDVKM. The CDR3 DNA reads TGTGCCAGCACATCCCCAGACAGAGATTACGAGCAGTACTTC. This translates into CASTSPDRDYEQYF.

This clonotype was seen more than once but under ten times. The V and J genes are TRBV6-1 and TRBJ2-1, with 10 positions matching TRBD2. The V and J ends lost 1 base and 0 bases, in that order; junction bases with no gene match: 9. From germline, CDR1 is MNHNS and CDR2 SASEGT. The CDR3 length is 19 residues. The CDR3 protein is CASSEVRGLAGASYNEQFF. The CDR3 DNA reads as TGTGCCAGCAGTGAAGTTAGGGGGCTAGCGGGAGCCTCCTACAATGAGCAGTTCTTC.

This clonotype showed up just once. The rearrangement joins TRBV5-1 to TRBJ1-1; TRBD1 aligns across 10 bases. Germline CDR1 and CDR2: SGHRS and YFSETQ. The J segment lost 3 bases and the V segment lost 2 bases, leaving 4 bases of the junction unmatched. CDR3 size: 15 residues. This chain's CDR3 is CASSFQTGGYTEAFF. The CDR3 DNA follows: TGCGCCAGCAGCTTCCAGACAGGGGGCTACACTGAAGCTTTCTTT. Looking up the rest from reference TRBV5-1 and TRBJ1-1 gives the full variable domain: KAGVTQTPRYLIKTRGQQVTLSCSPISGHRSVSWYQQTPGQGLQFLFEYFSETQRNKGNFPGRFSGRQFSNSRSEMNVSTLELGDSALYLCASSFQTGGYTEAFFGQGTRLTVV.

This clonotype has only a few counts. V gene TRBV7-9 combines with J gene TRBJ1-2; D gene unclear. This CDR3 contains 13 residues. Germline V gene data show CDR1 as SEHNR and CDR2 as FQNEAQ (reference sequence). V dropped 6 bases and J dropped 3 bases, with 11 bases sitting between them. In DNA, the CDR3 is TGTGCCAGCAGTTTCACGTCTGACTATGGCTACACCTTC. Encoded protein: CASSFTSDYGYTF.

The J gene is TRBJ2-7, the V gene TRBV20-1, with 13 positions matching TRBD2. This CDR3 is built from 16 residues. The germline CDR1 and CDR2 sequences are DFQATT and SNEGSKA (reference sequence). V gave up 6 bases and J gave up 2 bases; unmatched junction bases: 10. CDR3 sequence: CSAETRTSGSAYEQYF. The DNA for the CDR3 is TGCAGTGCCGAAACGCGGACTAGCGGGAGTGCCTACGAGCAGTACTTC.

This clonotype was observed a few times. The genes are TRBV7-9 and TRBJ1-1; 7 bases match TRBD1. The CDR3 loop spans 13 amino acids. Germline V CDR1 and CDR2: SEHNR, FQNEAQ (reference sequence). After removal of 4 bases from V and 4 bases from J, the junction contained 3 bases not matched to a gene. The CDR3 reads CASSSQGFTEAFF. DNA for the CDR3: TGTGCCAGCAGCTCACAGGGGTTCACTGAAGCTTTCTTT.

This chain links TRBV10-3 with TRBJ1-2, with D unclear. Germline-derived CDR1 and CDR2 are ENHRY and SYGVKD. The length of the CDR3 is 13 residues. V was cut by 2 bases and J by 7 bases, with 11 bases left in between. For the CDR3, the DNA is TGTGCCATCAGTGAGGCAGGTGGCGTTGGCTACACCTTC. Amino acids: CAISEAGGVGYTF.

This clonotype was counted a single time. This clone may be a read error of a much larger clone one base away. The chain combines TRBV12-3 or TRBV12-4 with TRBJ2-4; TRBD1 agrees at 7 bases. The DNA end is a closer match to TRBJ2-5, so the J assignment may be wrong. CDR3 length equals 14 residues. CDR3 coding DNA: TGTGCCAGCAGTGTAGTACAGGGGCAAGAGACCCAGTACTTC. It specifies CASSVVQGQETQYF.

This clonotype was observed a few times. V usage is TRBV15 and J usage is TRBJ2-5; TRBD2 aligns across 11 bases. The germline V gene has CDR1 LNHNV and CDR2 YYDKDF (reference sequence). This CDR3 contains 15 residues. Trimming at V came to 3 bases and at J to 3 bases, leaving 3 bases not matched to a gene. The CDR3 DNA reads as TGTGCCACCAGCAGGGAGACTAGCGGGGAAGAGACCCAGTACTTC. Encoded protein: CATSRETSGEETQYF.

This clonotype was detected a few times. The chain uses TRBV6-1 and TRBJ1-2; perhaps TRBD1 as D (6 bases). CDR1 is MNHNS, CDR2 SASEGT, per germline. The V and J ends lost 3 bases and 6 bases respectively, with 11 bases between them. The CDR3 consists of 13 residues. CDR3 coding DNA: TGTGCCAGCAGTGAGAGGACAGTTGATGGCTACACCTTC. This encodes CASSERTVDGYTF.

As to this clonotype: Because the CDR3 is missing its conserved closing phenylalanine or tryptophan, this is likely a read error. This chain links TRBV12-3 or TRBV12-4 with TRBJ2-3; 7 bases match TRBD2. After removal of 6 bases from V and 1 base from J, the junction contained 4 bases not matched to a gene. The CDR3 extends over 14 amino acids. CDR3: CASRPRGGTDTQYS. CDR3 nucleotides: TGTGCCAGCAGACCCCGGGGGGGCACAGATACGCAGTATTCT.

The chain links TRBV21-1 to TRBJ2-7; no check of the table's D call, TRBD1, against the DNA was made. TRBV21-1 is a pseudogene segment. The CDR3 consists of 14 residues. The CDR3 loop reads CASSRQGRDYEKYF. The CDR3 DNA reads as TGTGCCAGCAGCCGACAGGGTAGAGACTACGAGAAGTACTTC.

This chain joins TRBV28 and TRBJ2-3; 8 bases agree with TRBD2. V shed 4 bases, J shed 4 bases, and the junction held 10 bases outside the gene matches. CDR1 and CDR2 from the germline V gene are MDHEN and SYDVKM. The CDR3 has 16 residues. DNA of the CDR3: TGTGCCAGCAGTTCCCCCGCGGGGGGCGCGTCAGATACGCAGTATTTT. It yields the protein CASSSPAGGASDTQYF.